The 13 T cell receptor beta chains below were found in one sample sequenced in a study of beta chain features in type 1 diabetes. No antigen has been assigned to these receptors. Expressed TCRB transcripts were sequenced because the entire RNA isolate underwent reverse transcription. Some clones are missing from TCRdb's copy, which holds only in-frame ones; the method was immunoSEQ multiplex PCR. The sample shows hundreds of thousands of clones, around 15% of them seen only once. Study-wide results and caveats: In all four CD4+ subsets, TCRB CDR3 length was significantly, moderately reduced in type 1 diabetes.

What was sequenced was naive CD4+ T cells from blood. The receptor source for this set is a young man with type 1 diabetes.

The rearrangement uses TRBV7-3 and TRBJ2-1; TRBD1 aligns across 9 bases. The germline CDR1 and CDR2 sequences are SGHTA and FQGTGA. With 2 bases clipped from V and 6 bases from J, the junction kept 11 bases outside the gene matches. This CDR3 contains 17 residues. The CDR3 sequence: CASSLVWSSGQGNEQFF. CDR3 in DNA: TGTGCCAGCAGCTTAGTATGGTCTTCGGGACAGGGCAATGAGCAGTTCTTC.

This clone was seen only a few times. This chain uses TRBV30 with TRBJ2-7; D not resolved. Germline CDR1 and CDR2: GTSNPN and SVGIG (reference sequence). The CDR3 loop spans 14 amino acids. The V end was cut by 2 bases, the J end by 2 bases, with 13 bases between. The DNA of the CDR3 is TGTGCCTGGAGTTTCTTGGGTCAGCCCTACGAGCAGTACTTC. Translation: CAWSFLGQPYEQYF.

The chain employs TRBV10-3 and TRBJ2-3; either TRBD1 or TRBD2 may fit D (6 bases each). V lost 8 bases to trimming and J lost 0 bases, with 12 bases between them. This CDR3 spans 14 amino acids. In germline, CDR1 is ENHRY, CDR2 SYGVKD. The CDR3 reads CAIDGGLSTDTQYF. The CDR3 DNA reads TGTGCCATCGACGGGGGCCTTAGCACAGATACGCAGTATTTT.

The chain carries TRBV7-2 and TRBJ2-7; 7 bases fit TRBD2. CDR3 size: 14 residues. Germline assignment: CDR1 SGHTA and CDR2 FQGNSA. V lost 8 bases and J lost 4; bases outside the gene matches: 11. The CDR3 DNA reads TGTGCCAGCTCCCGGAGCGGGGATCAATACGAGCAGTACTTC. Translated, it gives CASSRSGDQYEQYF.

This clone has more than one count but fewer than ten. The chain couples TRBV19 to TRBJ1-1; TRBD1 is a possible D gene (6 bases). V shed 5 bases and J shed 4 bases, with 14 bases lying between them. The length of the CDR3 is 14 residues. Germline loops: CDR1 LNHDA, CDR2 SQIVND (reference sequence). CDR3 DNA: TGTGCCAGTAGTCACTTACAGGGAGGCACTGAAGCTTTCTTT. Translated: CASSHLQGGTEAFF.

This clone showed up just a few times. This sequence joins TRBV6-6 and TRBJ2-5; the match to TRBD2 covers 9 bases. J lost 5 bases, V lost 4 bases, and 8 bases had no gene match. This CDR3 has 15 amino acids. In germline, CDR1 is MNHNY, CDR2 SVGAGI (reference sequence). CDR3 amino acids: CASSLLAGSRETQYF. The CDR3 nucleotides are TGTGCCAGCAGTTTACTAGCGGGTTCTAGGGAGACCCAGTACTTC.

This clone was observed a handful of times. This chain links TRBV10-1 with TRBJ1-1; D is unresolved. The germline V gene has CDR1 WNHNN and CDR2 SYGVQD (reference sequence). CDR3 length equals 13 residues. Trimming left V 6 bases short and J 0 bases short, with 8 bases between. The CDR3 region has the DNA TGCGCCAGCAGGTTGGAATTGAACACTGAAGCTTTCTTT. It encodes CASRLELNTEAFF.

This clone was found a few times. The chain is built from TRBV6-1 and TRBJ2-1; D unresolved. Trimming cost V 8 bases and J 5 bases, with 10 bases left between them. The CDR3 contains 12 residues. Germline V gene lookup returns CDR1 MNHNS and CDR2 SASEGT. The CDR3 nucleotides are TGTGCCAGCCTTGGCTACAACAATGAGCAGTTCTTC. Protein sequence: CASLGYNNEQFF.

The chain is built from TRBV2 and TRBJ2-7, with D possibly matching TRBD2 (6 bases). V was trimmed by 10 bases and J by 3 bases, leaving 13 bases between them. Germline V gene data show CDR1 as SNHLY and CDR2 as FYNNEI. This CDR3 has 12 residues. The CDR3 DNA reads TGTGCCACCGCGGGACCGAGCTACGAGCAGTACTTC. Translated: CATAGPSYEQYF.

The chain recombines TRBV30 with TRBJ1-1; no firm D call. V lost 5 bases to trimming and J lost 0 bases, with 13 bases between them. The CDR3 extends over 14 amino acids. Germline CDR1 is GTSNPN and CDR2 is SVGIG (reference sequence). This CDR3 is CAWSRQDMNTEAFF. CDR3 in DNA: TGTGCCTGGTCCCGACAAGACATGAACACTGAAGCTTTCTTT.

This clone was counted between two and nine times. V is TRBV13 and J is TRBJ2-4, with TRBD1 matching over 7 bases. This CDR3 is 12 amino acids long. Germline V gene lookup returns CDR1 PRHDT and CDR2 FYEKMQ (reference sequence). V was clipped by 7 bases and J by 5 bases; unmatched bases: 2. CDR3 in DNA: TGTGCCAGCAAGGGGGCGGAAAACATTCAGTACTTC. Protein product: CASKGAENIQYF.

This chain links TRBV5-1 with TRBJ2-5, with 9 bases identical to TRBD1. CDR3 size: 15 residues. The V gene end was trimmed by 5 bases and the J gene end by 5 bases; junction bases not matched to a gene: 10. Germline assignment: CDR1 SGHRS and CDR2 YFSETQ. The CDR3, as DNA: TGCGCCAGCAGACAGCCGGGACAGGGAGGCGAGACCCAGTACTTC. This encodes CASRQPGQGGETQYF.

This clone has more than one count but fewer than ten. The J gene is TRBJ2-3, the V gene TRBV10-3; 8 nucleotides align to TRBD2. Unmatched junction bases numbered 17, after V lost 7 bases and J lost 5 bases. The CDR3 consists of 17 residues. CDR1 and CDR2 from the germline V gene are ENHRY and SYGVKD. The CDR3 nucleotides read TGTGCCATCAAAAGGCTAGCGGGTCCCGTTTTTAAAGATACGCAGTATTTT. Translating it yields CAIKRLAGPVFKDTQYF.